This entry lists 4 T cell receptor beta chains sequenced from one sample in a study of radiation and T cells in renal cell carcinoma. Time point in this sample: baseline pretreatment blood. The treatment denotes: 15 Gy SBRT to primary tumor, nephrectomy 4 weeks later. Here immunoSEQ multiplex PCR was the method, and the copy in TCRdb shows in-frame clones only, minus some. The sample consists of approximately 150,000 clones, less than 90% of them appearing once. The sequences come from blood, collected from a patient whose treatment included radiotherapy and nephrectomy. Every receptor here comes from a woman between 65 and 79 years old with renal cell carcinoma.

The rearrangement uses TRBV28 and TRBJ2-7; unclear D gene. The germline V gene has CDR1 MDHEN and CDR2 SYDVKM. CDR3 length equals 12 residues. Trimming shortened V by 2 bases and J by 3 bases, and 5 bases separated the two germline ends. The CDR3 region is CASSLGYYEQYF. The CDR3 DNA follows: TGTGCCAGCAGTTTAGGTTACTACGAGCAGTACTTC.

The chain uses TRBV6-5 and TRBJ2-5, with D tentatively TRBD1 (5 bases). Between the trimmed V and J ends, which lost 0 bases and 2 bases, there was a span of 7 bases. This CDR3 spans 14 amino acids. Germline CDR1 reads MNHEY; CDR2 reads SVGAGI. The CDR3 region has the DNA TGTGCCAGCAGTTACTCGCCAGGGCAAGAGACCCAGTACTTC. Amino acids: CASSYSPGQETQYF.

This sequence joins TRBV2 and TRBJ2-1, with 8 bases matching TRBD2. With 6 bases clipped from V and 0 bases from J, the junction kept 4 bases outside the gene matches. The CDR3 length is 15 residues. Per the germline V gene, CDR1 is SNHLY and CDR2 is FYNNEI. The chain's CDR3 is CASRERGSSYNEQFF. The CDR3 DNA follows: TGTGCCAGCAGGGAGCGGGGGAGCTCCTACAATGAGCAGTTCTTC.

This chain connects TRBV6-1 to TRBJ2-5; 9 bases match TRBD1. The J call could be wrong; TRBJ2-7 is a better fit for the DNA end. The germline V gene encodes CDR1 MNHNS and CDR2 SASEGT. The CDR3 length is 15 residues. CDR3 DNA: TGTGCCAGCAGTAGTAAGAGGACAGGGGACTACGAGCAGTACTTC. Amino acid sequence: CASSSKRTGDYEQYF.